This passage covers 24 T cell receptor beta chains from one sample sequenced in a study of blood T cell repertoires in COVID-19. Produced via immunoSEQ multiplex PCR; TCRdb's table is partial and in-frame only. The sample lists roughly 50,000 clones, about three quarters occurring once. Sequencing was done on a sample of peripheral blood. Receptors originate from a human donor with active or convalescent COVID-19. The donor label of this sample is uncertain.

The chain uses TRBV5-4 and TRBJ2-1; D is possibly TRBD2 (6 bases). The CDR3 extends over 14 amino acids. The V and J ends lost 3 bases and 7 bases respectively, with 14 bases between them. Per germline, CDR1 SGHNT and CDR2 YYREEE (reference sequence). CDR3 bases: TGTGCCAGCAGCTCGGGACTCCAGGAAAATGAGCAGTTCTTC. Translated: CASSSGLQENEQFF. The variable domain in full, with the rest retrieved from reference TRBV5-4 and TRBJ2-1, is ETGVTQSPTHLIKTRGQQVTLRCSSQSGHNTVSWYQQALGQGPQFIFQYYREEENGRGNFPPRFSGLQFPNYSSELNVNALELDDSALYLCASSSGLQENEQFFGPGTRLTVL.

This clone showed up many times. This rearrangement joins TRBV7-6 to TRBJ2-7, with TRBD1 matching 7 bases. The CDR3 is 14 amino acids. V lost 5 bases, J lost 3 bases, and 7 bases stayed unmatched. Germline CDR1 and CDR2: SGHVS and FNYEAQ. CDR3 coding DNA: TGTGCCAGCAGCCCCCGCCGGGACAGCTACGAGCAGTACTTC. Residues: CASSPRRDSYEQYF. Looking up the rest from reference TRBV7-6 and TRBJ2-7 gives the full variable domain: GAGVSQSPRYKVTKRGQDVALRCDPISGHVSLYWYRQALGQGPEFLTYFNYEAQQDKSGLPNDRFSAERPEGSISTLTIQRTEQRDSAMYRCASSPRRDSYEQYFGPGTRLTVT.

The J gene is TRBJ1-5, the V gene TRBV6-4; D is uncertain. Germline assignment: CDR1 MRHNA and CDR2 SNTAGT. The CDR3 runs to 13 residues. The V end was cut by 5 bases, the J end by 4 bases, with 9 bases between. In nucleotides, the CDR3 is TGTGCCAGCAGTCCGACCGGGAATCAGCCCCAGCATTTT. This encodes CASSPTGNQPQHF.

V and J are TRBV24-1 and TRBJ2-1; 9 bases line up with TRBD1. The CDR3 is made up of 19 amino acids. Germline-derived CDR1 and CDR2 are KGHDR and SFDVKD. Trimming removed 9 bases from V and 2 bases from J; junction bases left unmatched: 19. CDR3 protein: CATSYSGQGHRLTYNEQFF. As DNA, the CDR3 is TGTGCCACCTCTTACTCGGGACAGGGACACCGATTGACCTACAATGAGCAGTTCTTC.

This clone occurred a few times. The CDR3 spells CASTRTGNTEAFF. CDR3 sequence (DNA): TGTGCCAGCACCAGGACAGGGAACACTGAAGCTTTCTTT. The rearrangement uses TRBV28 and TRBJ1-1, with 7 bases fitting TRBD1. The V and J ends lost 7 bases and 1 base, in that order; junction bases with no gene match: 3. CDR3 size: 13 residues. Germline V CDR1 and CDR2: MDHEN, SYDVKM. The whole variable domain, remainder taken from reference TRBV28 and TRBJ1-1, is DVKVTQSSRYLVKRTGEKVFLECVQDMDHENMFWYRQDPGLGLRLIYFSYDVKMKEKGDIPEGYSVSREKKERFSLILESASTNQTSMYLCASTRTGNTEAFFGQGTRLTVV.

The rearrangement uses TRBV12-5 and TRBJ2-1; D may be TRBD2 (5 bases). CDR1 and CDR2 from the germline V gene are LGHNT and FRNRAP. The ends were cut back, 4 bases at V and 8 bases at J, with 15 bases in the middle. The CDR3 loop spans 14 amino acids. The CDR3 here is CASGSTPDFHEQFF. CDR3 DNA: TGTGCTAGTGGTTCGACTCCGGACTTTCATGAGCAGTTCTTC.

V gene TRBV6-5 combines with J gene TRBJ1-3, with D hard to call. From germline, CDR1 is MNHEY and CDR2 SVGAGI. The CDR3 is 13 amino acids. Trimming pared 6 bases from V and 1 base from J, leaving 7 bases between. This CDR3 is CASRGLSGNTIYF. The CDR3 nucleotides read TGTGCCAGCAGGGGCTTGTCTGGAAACACCATATATTTT.

This chain links TRBV11-2 with TRBJ2-3; D gene ambiguous. CDR1 SGHAT and CDR2 FQNNGV come from the germline V gene. The CDR3 has 12 amino acids. The ends were cut back, 7 bases at V and 2 bases at J, with 7 bases in the middle. The CDR3 DNA sequence: TGTGCCAGCACCCCCTCCACAGATACGCAGTATTTT. Translated: CASTPSTDTQYF.

The V gene is TRBV10-3, the J gene TRBJ2-7; tentative D call: TRBD2 (5 bases). V lost 0 bases to trimming and J lost 5 bases, with 11 bases between them. This CDR3 region has 14 residues. Germline assignment: CDR1 ENHRY and CDR2 SYGVKD. The DNA for the CDR3 is TGTGCCATCAGTGAGTCCGGGGAAGCCCACGAGCAGTACTTC. It codes for CAISESGEAHEQYF.

This clone came up a few times. CDR3 residues: CASSPQGSKRMNTEAFF. CDR3 nucleotide sequence: TGTGCCAGCTCACCACAGGGGTCAAAAAGGATGAACACTGAAGCTTTCTTT. The V call is TRBV18, the J call TRBJ1-1, with D perhaps matching TRBD1 (5 bases). CDR3 size: 17 residues. From germline, CDR1 is KGHSH and CDR2 LQKENI. The ends were cut back, 1 base at V and 0 bases at J, with 15 bases in the middle.

The chain carries TRBV5-1 and TRBJ2-2, with D perhaps matching TRBD1 (6 bases). Germline loops: CDR1 SGHRS, CDR2 YFSETQ. V dropped 2 bases and J dropped 4 bases, with 6 bases sitting between them. The CDR3 has 13 amino acids. DNA of the CDR3: TGCGCCAGCAGCTTACAGGGCACCGGGGAGCTGTTTTTT. Translated: CASSLQGTGELFF.

This chain connects TRBV12-3 or TRBV12-4 to TRBJ2-4, with 10 bases lining up with TRBD1. The V segment lost 5 bases and the J segment 7 bases; nucleotides outside the gene matches: 2. This CDR3 contains 13 residues. The DNA for the CDR3 is TGTGCCAGCAGTGGGACAGGGGTGAACATTCAGTACTTC. Encoded protein: CASSGTGVNIQYF.

The chain couples TRBV7-3 to TRBJ2-1; the D gene is possibly TRBD2 (5 bases). The CDR3 sequence is 15 residues long. V was pared by 5 bases and J by 3 bases, with 14 bases between. The germline CDR1 and CDR2 sequences are SGHTA and FQGTGA. For the CDR3, the DNA is TGTGCCAGCAGCCCAAAAATCGGGAACTACAATGAGCAGTTCTTC. Its protein is CASSPKIGNYNEQFF.

This chain connects TRBV19 to TRBJ2-3; no definite D call. CDR1 and CDR2 (germline): LNHDA, SQIVND (reference sequence). CDR3 length: 17 residues. Between the trimmed V and J ends, which lost 4 bases and 1 base, there was a span of 18 bases. The CDR3 DNA follows: TGTGCCAGTAGTAAAGACCAGGCCATGGATCGCACAGATACGCAGTATTTT. Its protein product is CASSKDQAMDRTDTQYF.

This clone showed up just once. The chain has TRBV2 and TRBJ2-5, with D perhaps matching TRBD2 (6 bases). The CDR3 has 15 amino acids. Germline lookup yields CDR1 SNHLY and CDR2 FYNNEI. The V gene lost 5 bases and the J gene lost 5 bases, with 18 bases spanning the gap. The CDR3 coding sequence is TGTGCCAGCAGTCCCGGGGACTCAAGCCGGGAGACCCAGTACTTC. Translated: CASSPGDSSRETQYF.

On this clone itself: One junction end does not reproduce the germline sequence, and a read error may be involved. V usage is TRBV18 and J usage is TRBJ1-6; TRBD1 is a possible D gene (5 bases). Germline assignment: CDR1 KGHSH and CDR2 LQKENI. This CDR3 comprises 15 residues. The CDR3 loop reads CASSPSKTDNSPLHF. The CDR3 DNA follows: TGTGCCAGTTCACCTTCCAAGACAGATAATTCACCCCTCCACTTT. Full variable domain (outside the CDR3, taken from reference TRBV18 and TRBJ1-6): NAGVMQNPRHLVRRRGQEARLRCSPMKGHSHVYWYRQLPEEGLKFMVYLQKENIIDESGMPKERFSAEFPKEGPSILRIQQVVRGDSAAYFCASSPSKTDNSPLHFGNGTRLTVT.

Here the CDR3 DNA reads TGTGCCAGCAGTCCCTCGGGGGATTCACCCCTCCACTTT. This encodes CASSPSGDSPLHF. The chain couples TRBV7-2 to TRBJ1-6, with a weak D call TRBD1 (5 bases). This CDR3 region has 13 residues. Deletions cut 6 bases from V and 8 bases from J, with 11 bases between. Germline V lookup: CDR1 SGHTA, CDR2 FQGNSA.

This chain joins TRBV14 and TRBJ2-6; tentative D call: TRBD1 (6 bases). From germline, CDR1 is SGHDN and CDR2 FVKESK. Trimming removed 4 bases at V and 2 bases at J, with 9 bases between. The CDR3 covers 15 residues. The CDR3 DNA reads TGTGCCAGCAGCCCAACAGGGACTGGGGCCAACGTCCTGACTTTC. Its translation: CASSPTGTGANVLTF.

The genes are TRBV11-3 and TRBJ2-6, with unresolved D. V dropped 5 bases and J dropped 0 bases, with 8 bases sitting between them. Germline-derived CDR1 and CDR2 are SGHNT and YENEEA. The length of the CDR3 is 15 residues. CDR3: CASSRESSGANVLTF. The CDR3 region has the DNA TGTGCCAGCAGCCGAGAAAGCTCTGGGGCCAACGTCCTGACTTTC.

This chain links TRBV5-1 with TRBJ2-1; 7 positions agree with TRBD1. The CDR3 length is 15 residues. Germline CDR1 SGHRS, CDR2 YFSETQ. The junction had 4 bases not matched to a gene; V was cut back by 0 bases and J by 4 bases. Here the CDR3 DNA reads TGCGCCAGCAGCTTGGAGGGGGCGGAGTACAATGAGCAGTTCTTC. It yields the protein CASSLEGAEYNEQFF.

The chain is built from TRBV6-5 and TRBJ2-7, with D possibly matching TRBD2 (6 bases). The CDR3 runs to 12 residues. V gave up 10 bases and J gave up 5 bases, with 15 bases separating them. Germline V gene data show CDR1 as MNHEY and CDR2 as SVGAGI. CDR3 DNA: TGTGCCACCGGGAGAGACATCCACGAGCAGTACTTC. This gives the protein CATGRDIHEQYF.

The rearrangement joins TRBV27 to TRBJ1-2; a weak D match, TRBD1 (6 bases). This CDR3 comprises 16 residues. Trimming pared 4 bases from V and 5 bases from J, leaving 20 bases between. Germline V gene lookup returns CDR1 MNHEY and CDR2 SMNVEV (reference sequence). CDR3 sequence reads: CASSSGSLQGRYGYTF. CDR3 in DNA: TGTGCCAGCAGTTCGGGCTCCCTGCAGGGGCGGTATGGCTACACCTTC.

This chain links TRBV6-1 with TRBJ1-5; D is possibly TRBD1 (6 bases). The CDR3 totals 13 residues. Germline values: CDR1 MNHNS, CDR2 SASEGT. V was cut by 2 bases and J by 7 bases, with 9 bases left in between. CDR3 nucleotides: TGTGCCAGCAGTGAAAACAGGGTGCAGCCCCAGCATTTT. Its protein product is CASSENRVQPQHF.

This clone appeared once. The gene calls are TRBV19 and TRBJ2-4, with TRBD2 matching over 8 bases. The V and J ends lost 5 bases and 5 bases, in that order; junction bases with no gene match: 2. Germline CDR1 LNHDA, CDR2 SQIVND (reference sequence). This CDR3 contains 13 residues. The CDR3 spells CASSGREENIQYF. In DNA, the CDR3 is TGTGCCAGTAGTGGGCGGGAGGAAAACATTCAGTACTTC.